The 9 T cell receptor beta chains below all came from one sample that was sequenced in a study of cytomegalovirus exposure and HLA in healthy donors. The PCR had 60 Vbeta and 13 Jbeta primers. Some clones are missing from TCRdb's copy, which holds only in-frame ones; the method was immunoSEQ multiplex PCR. The data show 95,000 to 150,000 clones, roughly 80% seen once. The sequenced sample consisted of PBMCs. The receptors come from a woman in her 40s in good health and CMV-seronegative.

As concerns this clone: An end of the junction differs from the germline gene, which may be a read error. The genes are TRBV7-9 and TRBJ2-6, with 7 bases lining up with TRBD1. CDR1 SEHNR and CDR2 FQNEAQ come from the germline V gene (reference sequence). The CDR3 is 18 residues long. The CDR3 loop is CSSSLVRDSSSGANVLTF. The CDR3 region has the DNA TGTTCCAGCAGCTTAGTCAGGGACAGTAGCTCTGGGGCCAACGTCCTGACTTTC.

The gene calls are TRBV9 and TRBJ1-3, with 9 bases lining up with TRBD1. The CDR3 covers 17 residues. J was trimmed by 0 bases and V by 4 bases; bases with no gene match: 8. The germline V gene encodes CDR1 SGDLS and CDR2 YYNGEE. CDR3 sequence (DNA): TGTGCCAGCAGCCAAAGGACAGGGGTGAGCTCTGGAAACACCATATATTTT. Translation gives CASSQRTGVSSGNTIYF.

This clone occurred a few times. The V gene is TRBV7-8, the J gene TRBJ1-2; possibly TRBD1 for D (5 bases). The V end was cut by 3 bases, the J end by 6 bases, with 11 bases between. In germline, CDR1 is SGHVS, CDR2 FQNEAQ. The CDR3 consists of 13 residues. DNA of the CDR3: TGTGCCAGCAGCTTCCTACAGGCGGATGGCTACACCTTC. This gives the protein CASSFLQADGYTF.

The chain links TRBV19 to TRBJ1-2; 7 bases match TRBD1. This CDR3 region has 16 residues. Germline V gene lookup returns CDR1 LNHDA and CDR2 SQIVND (reference sequence). The trim removed 6 bases at V and 4 bases at J, leaving 14 bases unmatched. The CDR3 DNA reads TGTGCCAGTAGAAAGTGGTCAGGGACAGTAGGCTATGGCTACACCTTC. Its protein is CASRKWSGTVGYGYTF.

The V call is TRBV5-6, the J call TRBJ1-2, with 7 nucleotides matching TRBD1. Germline V CDR1 and CDR2: SGHDT, YYEEEE. J lost 4 bases, V lost 5 bases, and 11 bases had no gene match. The CDR3 has 15 amino acids. The CDR3 nucleotides read TGTGCCAGCAGTTCTCCAGGACAGGCCCGCTATGGCTACACCTTC. It codes for CASSSPGQARYGYTF.

This clone has only a few counts. Written as DNA, the CDR3 is TGCGCCAGCAGCCAACGGGGGGGGGATACGCAGTATTTT. This codes for CASSQRGGDTQYF. This chain joins TRBV4-3 and TRBJ2-3; 8 nucleotides match TRBD2. CDR3 length: 13 amino acids. After removal of 2 bases from V and 6 bases from J, the junction contained 1 base not matched to a gene. CDR1 LGHNA and CDR2 YSLEER come from the germline V gene.

This chain links TRBV4-3 with TRBJ1-5, with 8 positions matching TRBD1. Germline V CDR1 and CDR2: LGHNA, YSLEER. The CDR3 contains 19 residues. Trimming removed 0 bases from V and 0 bases from J; junction bases left unmatched: 10. CDR3 residues: CASSQDKARGRGSNQPQHF. The CDR3 DNA follows: TGCGCCAGCAGCCAAGATAAGGCCAGGGGGCGAGGTAGCAATCAGCCCCAGCATTTT.

Of note for this clone: One junction end does not reproduce the germline sequence, and a read error may be involved. This CDR3 is also generated by other DNA sequences in the sample. The chain uses TRBV9 and TRBJ1-2; 7 bases align to TRBD1. Germline CDR1 and CDR2: SGDLS and YYNGEE. This CDR3 comprises 14 residues. The chain's CDR3 is CASSPDRVIYGYTF. DNA for the CDR3: TGCGCCAGCAGCCCTGACAGGGTCATCTATGGCTACACCTTC.

DNA of the CDR3: TGTGCCAGCAGCTTAGCTTTCAGTGATTCACCCCTCCACTTT. Its protein product is CASSLAFSDSPLHF. The rearrangement joins TRBV7-9 to TRBJ1-6, with no clear D. Germline V CDR1 and CDR2: SEHNR, FQNEAQ (reference sequence). Trimming pared 0 bases from V and 8 bases from J, leaving 8 bases between. CDR3 length: 14 residues.